This is a list of T cell receptor beta chains from one sample in a study of cytomegalovirus exposure and HLA in healthy donors. Using immunoSEQ multiplex PCR, the repertoire was profiled, and TCRdb retains in-frame clones only, with some absent. The sample lists some 76,000 clones, 86% seen once, with roughly 2% in the top ten. What was sequenced was PBMCs. Every receptor here comes from a woman aged 25 to 39 in good health and CMV-seronegative. CDR3s include the opening cysteine and the closing phenylalanine or tryptophan. A D gene is named only where the DNA matches it firmly. Clone size is shown for a subset of rows, as once, few, many or a class of expanded clone.

V gene,J gene,clone size,CDR3 length,D gene,CDR3 protein,CDR3 DNA
TRBV1,TRBJ2-1,.,17,.,CTSSQSLAGGLYNEQFF,TGCACCAGCAGCCAATCCCTAGCGGGAGGGCTCTACAATGAGCAGTTCTTC
TRBV9,TRBJ2-7,few,15,TRBD1,CASSVRDRVDYEQYF,TGTGCCAGCAGCGTTAGAGACAGGGTGGACTACGAGCAGTACTTC
TRBV27,TRBJ1-2,.,14,.,CASSWSGSNYGYTF,TGTGCCAGCAGCTGGAGTGGCAGTAACTATGGCTACACCTTC
TRBV6-1,TRBJ1-1,.,18,TRBD1,CASSEAPTGGPWGTEAFF,TGTGCCAGCAGTGAAGCTCCGACAGGGGGGCCTTGGGGGACTGAAGCTTTCTTT
TRBV5-4,TRBJ2-2,.,14,.,CAASGYANTGELFF,TGTGCCGCCAGCGGGTACGCGAACACCGGGGAGCTGTTTTTT
TRBV5-4,TRBJ2-7,few,15,TRBD2,CASSDRLAGLDEQYF,TGTGCCAGCAGCGATCGACTAGCGGGCCTCGATGAGCAGTACTTC
TRBV11-2,TRBJ2-7,.,17,.,CASSSTNRDMDSYEQYF,TGTGCCAGCAGCTCGACGAACCGGGACATGGACTCCTACGAGCAGTACTTC
TRBV5-4,TRBJ2-7,.,16,TRBD2,CAGSLQRGAGVQEQYF,TGTGCCGGCAGCTTACAGAGGGGAGCGGGAGTCCAGGAGCAGTACTTC
TRBV4-1,TRBJ2-5,once,15,TRBD1,CASSQMDRDGETQYF,TGCGCCAGCAGCCAGATGGACAGGGATGGTGAGACCCAGTACTTC
TRBV19,TRBJ2-4,.,16,TRBD1,CASRDRGGAAKNIQYF,TGTGCCAGTAGGGACAGGGGAGGAGCAGCCAAAAACATTCAGTACTTC
TRBV30,TRBJ2-7,.,15,TRBD2,CAWSVGSGSSYEQYF,TGTGCCTGGAGTGTAGGTAGCGGGAGCTCCTACGAGCAGTACTTC
TRBV29-1,TRBJ2-7,.,12,TRBD1,CSVGTGGDEQYF,TGCAGCGTTGGAACAGGGGGAGACGAGCAGTACTTC
TRBV29-1,TRBJ2-2,.,14,.,CSVGMTANTGELFF,TGCAGCGTTGGCATGACAGCGAACACCGGGGAGCTGTTTTTT